This TCR beta chain was found in a study of control samples from healthy donors and cancer patients. The sample holds one count of this clone. Repertoires were generated with immunoSEQ multiplex PCR, while TCRdb's copy carries only in-frame clones and drops some. The sample holds 400,000 to 450,000 clones, 80% to 95% seen once. V lost 0 bases to trimming and J lost 15 bases; unmatched junction nucleotides: 8. The CDR3 is 13 amino acids. The germline V gene encodes CDR1 LGHNT and CDR2 FRNRAP. The receptor's source is a man in his forties or fifties with head and neck cancer. Sample: PBMCs. The chain carries TRBV12-5 and TRBJ1-5; 7 bases line up with TRBD1. Written as DNA, the CDR3 is TGTGCTAGTGGTTTGGTAGGGGGGACAGTGCGGCATTTT. This translates into CASGLVGGTVRHF.